The clone carrying this TCR beta chain was picked up a small number of times. The sample is drawn from a study of PD-1 blockade in classical Hodgkin lymphoma. TCRdb's copy holds only in-frame clones and misses some; the assay was immunoSEQ multiplex PCR. This table holds 22,000 or so clones, over 65% found once. This CDR3 contains 13 residues. With 3 bases removed from V and 6 bases from J, the gap between germline ends came to 12 bases. The germline CDR1 and CDR2 sequences are SGHNT and YYREEE (reference sequence). Brentuximab vedotin exposure varied, and every patient relapsed after autologous stem cell transplantation.

The receptor was derived from a human donor with classical Hodgkin lymphoma. The chain joins TRBV5-4 to TRBJ1-1, with a tentative D call TRBD1 (6 bases). The source was peripheral blood mononuclear cells (PBMCs), collected before the second cycle of nivolumab. The CDR3 reads CASSSLGGAEAFF. DNA for the CDR3: TGTGCCAGCAGCTCCCTAGGGGGAGCTGAAGCTTTCTTT.